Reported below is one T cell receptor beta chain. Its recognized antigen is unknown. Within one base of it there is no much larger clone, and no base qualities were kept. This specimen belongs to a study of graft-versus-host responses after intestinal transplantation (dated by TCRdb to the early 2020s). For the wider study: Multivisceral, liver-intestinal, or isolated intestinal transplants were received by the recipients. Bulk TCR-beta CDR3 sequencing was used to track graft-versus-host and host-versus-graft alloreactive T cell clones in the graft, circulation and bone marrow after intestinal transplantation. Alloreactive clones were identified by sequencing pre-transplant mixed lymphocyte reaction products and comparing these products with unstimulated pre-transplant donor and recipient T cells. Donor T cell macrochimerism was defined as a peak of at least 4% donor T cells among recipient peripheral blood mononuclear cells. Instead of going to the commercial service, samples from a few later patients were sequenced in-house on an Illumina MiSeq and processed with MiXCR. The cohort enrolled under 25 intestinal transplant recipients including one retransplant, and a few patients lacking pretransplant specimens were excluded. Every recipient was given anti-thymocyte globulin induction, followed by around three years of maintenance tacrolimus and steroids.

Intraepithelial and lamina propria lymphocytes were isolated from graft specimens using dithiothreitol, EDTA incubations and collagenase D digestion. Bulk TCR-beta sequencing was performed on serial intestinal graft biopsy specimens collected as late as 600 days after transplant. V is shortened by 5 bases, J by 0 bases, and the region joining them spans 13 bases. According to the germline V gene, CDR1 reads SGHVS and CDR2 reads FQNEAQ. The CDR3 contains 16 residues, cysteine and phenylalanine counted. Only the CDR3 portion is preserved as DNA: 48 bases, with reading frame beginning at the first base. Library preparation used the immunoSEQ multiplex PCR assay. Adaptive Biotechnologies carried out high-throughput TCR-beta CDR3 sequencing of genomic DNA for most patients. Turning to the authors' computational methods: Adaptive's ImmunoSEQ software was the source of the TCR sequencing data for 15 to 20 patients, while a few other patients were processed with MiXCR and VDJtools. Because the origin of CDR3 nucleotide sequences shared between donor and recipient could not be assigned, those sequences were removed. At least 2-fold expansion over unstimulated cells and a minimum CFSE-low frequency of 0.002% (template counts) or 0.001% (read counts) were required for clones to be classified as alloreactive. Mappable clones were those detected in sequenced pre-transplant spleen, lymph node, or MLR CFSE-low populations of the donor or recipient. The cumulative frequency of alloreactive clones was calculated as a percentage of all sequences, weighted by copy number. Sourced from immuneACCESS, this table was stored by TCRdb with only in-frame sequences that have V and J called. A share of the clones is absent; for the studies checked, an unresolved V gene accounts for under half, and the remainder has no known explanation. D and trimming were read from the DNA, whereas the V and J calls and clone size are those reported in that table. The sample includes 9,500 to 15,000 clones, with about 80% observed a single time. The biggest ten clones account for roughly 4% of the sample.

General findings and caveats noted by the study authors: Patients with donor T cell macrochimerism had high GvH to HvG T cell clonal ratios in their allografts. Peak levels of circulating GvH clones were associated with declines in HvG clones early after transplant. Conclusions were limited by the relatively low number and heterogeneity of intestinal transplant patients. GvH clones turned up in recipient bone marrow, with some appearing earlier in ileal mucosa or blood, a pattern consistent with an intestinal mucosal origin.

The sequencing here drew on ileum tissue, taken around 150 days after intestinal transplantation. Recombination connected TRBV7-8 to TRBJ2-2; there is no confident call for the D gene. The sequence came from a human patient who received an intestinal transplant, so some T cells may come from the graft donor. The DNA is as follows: TGTGCCAGCAGCCCGAAGACTCCCCCGAACACCGGGGAGCTGTTTTTT. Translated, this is CASSPKTPPNTGELFF. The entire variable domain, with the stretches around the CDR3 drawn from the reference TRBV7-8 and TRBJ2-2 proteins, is GAGVSQSPRYKVAKRGQDVALRCDPISGHVSLFWYQQALGQGPEFLTYFQNEAQLDKSGLPSDRFFAERPEGSVSTLKIQRTQQEDSAVYLCASSPKTPPNTGELFFGEGSRLTVL.